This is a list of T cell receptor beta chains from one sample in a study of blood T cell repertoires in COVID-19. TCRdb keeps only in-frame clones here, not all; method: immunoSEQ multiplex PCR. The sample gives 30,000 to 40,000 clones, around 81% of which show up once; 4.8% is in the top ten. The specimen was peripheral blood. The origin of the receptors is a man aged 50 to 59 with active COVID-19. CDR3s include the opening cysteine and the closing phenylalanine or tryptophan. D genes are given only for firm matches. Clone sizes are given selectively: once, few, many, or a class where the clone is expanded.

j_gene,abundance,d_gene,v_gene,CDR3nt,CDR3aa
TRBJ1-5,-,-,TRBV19,TGTGCCAGTAGCAACACGGGAAGCAATCAGCCCCAGCATTTT,CASSNTGSNQPQHF
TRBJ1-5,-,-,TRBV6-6,TGTGCCAGCGGCAACACCGTCCAAAATCAGCCCCAGCATTTT,CASGNTVQNQPQHF
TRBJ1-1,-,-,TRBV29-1,TGCAGCGCCCCCAGCACTGAAGCTTTCTTT,CSAPSTEAFF
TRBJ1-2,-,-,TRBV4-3,TGCGCCAGCAGCCAAGAAGACAGATATGACTATGGCTACACCTTC,CASSQEDRYDYGYTF
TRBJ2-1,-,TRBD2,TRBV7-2,TGTGCCAGCAGCTTCGGGACTAGCGGGGGCGATGAGCAGTTCTTC,CASSFGTSGGDEQFF
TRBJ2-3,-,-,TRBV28,TGTGCCAGCAAGCGGGTGACGCAGTATTTT,CASKRVTQYF
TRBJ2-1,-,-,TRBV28,TGTGCCAGCAGAACTGTAGGGGGGGGAAGCGATGAGCAGTTCTTC,CASRTVGGGSDEQFF
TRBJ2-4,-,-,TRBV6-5,TGTGCCAGCAACCTGACAGGTCGGAGGAACATTCAGTACTTC,CASNLTGRRNIQYF
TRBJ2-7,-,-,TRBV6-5,TGTGCCAGCAGGCCCAGGGGCAGCTCCTACGAGCAGTACTTC,CASRPRGSSYEQYF
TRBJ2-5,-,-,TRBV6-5,TGTGCCAGTCGACAGCAAGAGACCCAGTACTTC,CASRQQETQYF
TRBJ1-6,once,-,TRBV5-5,TGTGCCAGCAGCTTGGATGGAGGCCATGGGAATTCACCCCTCCACTTT,CASSLDGGHGNSPLHF
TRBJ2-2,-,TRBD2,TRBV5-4,TGTGCCAGCAGCTTATTTGGCAGGTCCCCGGGAGGCACCGGGGAGCTGTTTTTT,CASSLFGRSPGGTGELFF
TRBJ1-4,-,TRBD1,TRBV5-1,TGCGCCAGCAGCAACGGGACAGGAAGGGGTGAAAAACTGTTTTTT,CASSNGTGRGEKLFF
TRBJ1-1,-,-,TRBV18,TGTGCCAGCTCAACTGAACAGGGCTCAAGCGCTGAAGCTTTCTTT,CASSTEQGSSAEAFF
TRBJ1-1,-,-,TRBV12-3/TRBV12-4,TGTGCCAGCAGCACAGGCCTCGACACTGAAGCTTTCTTT,CASSTGLDTEAFF
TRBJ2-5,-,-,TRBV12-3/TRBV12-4,TGTGCCAGCAGCTCTTCCGGAGGAGAGACCCAGTACTTC,CASSSSGGETQYF
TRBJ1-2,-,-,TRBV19,TGTGCCAGTAGTATAGGCGTGGAGAACTATGGCTACACCTTC,CASSIGVENYGYTF
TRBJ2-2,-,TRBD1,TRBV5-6,TGTGCCAGCAGCTCCGATCTTCACGACAGGGGGCGCGGGGAGCTGTTTTTT,CASSSDLHDRGRGELFF
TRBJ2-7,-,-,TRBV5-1,TGCGCCAGCAGCTTGGGACCCCAGACAGGGAGGTACGAGCAGTACTTC,CASSLGPQTGRYEQYF
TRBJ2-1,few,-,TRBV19,TGTGCCAGTAGTCCACTTTCTGGACTTACCACGTCAGGCAATGAGCAGTTCTTC,CASSPLSGLTTSGNEQFF
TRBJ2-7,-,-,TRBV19,TGTGCCAGTAGTCCGGTGGGGCATTGGGGTCCTAAGAGTTACGAGCAGTACTTC,CASSPVGHWGPKSYEQYF
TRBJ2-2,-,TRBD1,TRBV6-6,TGTGCCAGCAGCCAGGGACAGGGGGCGACCGGGGAGCTGTTTTTT,CASSQGQGATGELFF
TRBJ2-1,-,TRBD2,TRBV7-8,TGTGCCAGCAGCTTCCCCAGATCCTCGGCTAGCGGACTATACAATGAGCAGTTCTTC,CASSFPRSSASGLYNEQFF
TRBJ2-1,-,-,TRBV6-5,TGTGCCAGCAGTTACACCCGACAAACATACTACAATGAGCAGTTCTTC,CASSYTRQTYYNEQFF
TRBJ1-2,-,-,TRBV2,TGTGCCAGCAGCCGATCATGGGGAGAAAATGGCTACACCTTC,CASSRSWGENGYTF
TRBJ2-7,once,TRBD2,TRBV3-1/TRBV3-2,TGTGCCAGCAGCCCTAGCGGGTCCTACGAGCAGTACTTC,CASSPSGSYEQYF
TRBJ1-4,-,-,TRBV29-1,TGCAGCGTTTCAGGCGATAATGAAAAATTGTTTTTT,CSVSGDNEKLFF
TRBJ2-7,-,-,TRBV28,TGTGCCAGCAGTTCGCCGGGACACTACTCGGGCTACGAGCAGTACTTC,CASSSPGHYSGYEQYF
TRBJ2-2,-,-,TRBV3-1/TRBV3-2,TGTGCCAGCAGCCAAGCAGGGTCCGGGGAGCTGTTTTTT,CASSQAGSGELFF
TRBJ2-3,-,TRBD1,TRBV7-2,TGTGCCAGCAGCCCGGACAGGGGAACGGATACGCAGTATTTT,CASSPDRGTDTQYF
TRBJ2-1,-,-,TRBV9,TGTGCCAGCAGCCCGAGCTACAATGAGCAGTTCTTC,CASSPSYNEQFF
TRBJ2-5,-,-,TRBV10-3,TGTGCCATCAGTACCGGACAGCAAGAGACCCAGTACTTC,CAISTGQQETQYF
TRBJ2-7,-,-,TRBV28,TGTGCCAGCAGTTCCGTAGGACAGTTCGAGCAGTACTTC,CASSSVGQFEQYF
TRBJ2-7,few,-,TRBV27,TGTGCCAGCAGTACCCATGTAGGTAGCAACGAGCAGTACTTC,CASSTHVGSNEQYF
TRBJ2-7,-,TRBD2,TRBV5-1,TGCGCCAGCAGCTTGTGGGGGACTAGCGGATACTACGAGCAGTACTTC,CASSLWGTSGYYEQYF
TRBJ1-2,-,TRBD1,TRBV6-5,TGTGCCAGCAGATCGACAGGGGTTAACACCTTC,CASRSTGVNTF